These 13 T cell receptor beta chains were sequenced from one sample in a study of healthy donors' naive CD4 and CD8 T cells. TCR libraries were built from 400 to 650 ng of total RNA by linear amplification. TCRdb called the reads again in MiXCR, with one record for every CDR3 protein. The sample holds 150,000 to 200,000 distinct CDR3 sequences, 65% to 75% seen once. The sample consisted of naive CD4+ and CD8+ T cells sorted from blood, pooled from several donors. These receptors were taken from a pool of human donors in good health; the sample pools cells from several healthy donors.

The rearrangement links TRBV12-3 or TRBV12-4 to TRBJ1-1, with 8 bases matching TRBD1. The V gene end was trimmed by 2 bases and the J gene end by 4 bases; junction bases not matched to a gene: 12. This CDR3 spans 17 amino acids. CDR3 amino acids: CASSLFGQGATGTEAFF. The CDR3 DNA follows: TGTGCCAGCAGTTTATTTGGGCAGGGGGCGACGGGCACTGAAGCTTTCTTT.

V is TRBV6-2 or TRBV6-3 and J is TRBJ2-7; no firm D call. The germline CDR1 and CDR2 sequences are MNHEY and SVGEGT. The CDR3 consists of 14 residues. The germline V and J ends were trimmed by 4 bases and 5 bases, with 15 bases remaining between them. CDR3 loop: CASSFYYASDEQYF. The CDR3 DNA reads as TGTGCCAGCAGTTTTTATTACGCCAGCGACGAGCAGTACTTC.

The chain uses TRBV28 and TRBJ2-7; no clear D gene. Germline CDR1 and CDR2: MDHEN and SYDVKM. The length of the CDR3 is 16 residues. Between the trimmed V and J ends, which lost 2 bases and 2 bases, there was a span of 16 bases. The CDR3 DNA is TGTGCCAGCAGTTTAGCAGGCCCGATCGGTCCCTACGAGCAGTACTTC. Its translation is CASSLAGPIGPYEQYF. Together with reference TRBV28 and TRBJ2-7, the CDR3 gives the full variable domain: DVKVTQSSRYLVKRTGEKVFLECVQDMDHENMFWYRQDPGLGLRLIYFSYDVKMKEKGDIPEGYSVSREKKERFSLILESASTNQTSMYLCASSLAGPIGPYEQYFGPGTRLTVT.

The rearrangement joins TRBV6-2 or TRBV6-3 to TRBJ1-5; 7 bases align to TRBD1. The CDR3 is made up of 15 amino acids. J was trimmed by 3 bases and V by 2 bases; bases with no gene match: 4. CDR1 and CDR2 from the germline V gene are MNHEY and SVGEGT. CDR3 bases: TGTGCCAGCAGTTACCCCGGACAGGCCAATCAGCCCCAGCATTTT. Encoded protein: CASSYPGQANQPQHF.

This clonotype appeared a few times. The CDR3 nucleotides read TGTGCCAGCAGTTACGACCCAGCCTGGGAGCAGTTCTTC. Translation: CASSYDPAWEQFF. V usage is TRBV6-6 and J usage is TRBJ2-1; D uncertain. The CDR3 contains 13 residues. CDR1 is MNHNY and CDR2 is SVGAGI in the germline V gene (reference sequence). Trimming shortened V by 2 bases and J by 10 bases, and 12 bases separated the two germline ends.

The rearrangement links TRBV29-1 to TRBJ2-7; D unclear. The CDR3 is made up of 12 amino acids. Trimming shortened V by 5 bases and J by 0 bases, and 8 bases separated the two germline ends. Per the germline V gene, CDR1 is SQVTM and CDR2 is ANQGSEA. The DNA for the CDR3 is TGCAGCGTTCGGACGGCCTCCTACGAGCAGTACTTC. Translated, it gives CSVRTASYEQYF.

V is TRBV5-1 and J is TRBJ1-1, with 10 bases lining up with TRBD1. Germline CDR1 and CDR2: SGHRS and YFSETQ. This CDR3 contains 14 residues. V was pared by 6 bases and J by 4 bases, with 6 bases of the junction left unmatched. The CDR3 sequence is CASTDRTGGTEAFF. The CDR3 nucleotides read TGCGCCAGCACCGATAGGACAGGGGGCACTGAAGCTTTCTTT.

The chain joins TRBV27 to TRBJ2-7; D is unclear. Germline V CDR1 and CDR2: MNHEY, SMNVEV (reference sequence). Trimming shortened V by 2 bases and J by 2 bases, and 10 bases separated the two germline ends. CDR3 length: 14 residues. The CDR3 DNA is TGTGCCAGCAGTTTACGGCCCAGACCCTACGAGCAGTACTTC. Its protein product is CASSLRPRPYEQYF.

This chain joins TRBV29-1 and TRBJ2-7; TRBD2 agrees at 10 bases. In germline, CDR1 is SQVTM, CDR2 ANQGSEA. Trimming took 7 bases from V and 3 from J; bases not matched to a gene: 6. CDR3 length equals 13 residues. CDR3 amino acids: CSALAGVHYEQYF. The CDR3 DNA sequence: TGCAGCGCCCTAGCGGGAGTTCACTACGAGCAGTACTTC.

CDR3 residues: CASSDWADNQPQHF. Here the CDR3 DNA reads TGTGCCAGCAGTGATTGGGCAGATAATCAGCCCCAGCATTTT. The chain is built from TRBV2 and TRBJ1-5; D not certain. This CDR3 spans 14 amino acids. CDR1 and CDR2 from the germline V gene are SNHLY and FYNNEI. V lost 3 bases, J lost 4 bases, and 10 bases lay in between.

The chain has TRBV29-1 and TRBJ2-1, with 11 nucleotides matching TRBD2. The CDR3 consists of 18 residues. Germline CDR1 is SQVTM and CDR2 is ANQGSEA. Trimming cost V 6 bases and J 3 bases; bases outside gene matches: 16. Here the CDR3 reads CSVAGLAGGNRIYNEQFF. As DNA, the CDR3 is TGCAGCGTGGCTGGGCTAGCGGGAGGTAATCGTATCTACAATGAGCAGTTCTTC.

The count of this clonotype is one. The V gene is TRBV6-1, the J gene TRBJ2-7, with no clear D. Trimming shortened V by 1 base and J by 9 bases, and 10 bases separated the two germline ends. CDR1 is MNHNS and CDR2 is SASEGT in the germline V gene. The CDR3 sequence is 12 residues long. CDR3 nucleotides: TGTGCCAGCAGTGAAGGTCGCTTCGGGCAGTACTTC. Translation gives CASSEGRFGQYF.

This clonotype occurred once. The chain combines TRBV29-1 with TRBJ1-2; TRBD1 matches at 8 bases. Germline assignment: CDR1 SQVTM and CDR2 ANQGSEA. This CDR3 comprises 13 residues. After removal of 7 bases from V and 8 bases from J, the junction contained 12 bases not matched to a gene. The CDR3 DNA reads TGCAGCGGTAGGACAGGGAGGTCTGAGGGCTACACCTTC. This codes for CSGRTGRSEGYTF.